The 18 T cell receptor beta chains below come from one sample, sequenced in a study of T cell responses to AZD1222 COVID-19 vaccine. Sequencing was performed with immunoSEQ multiplex PCR; in TCRdb, only in-frame clones are kept and a portion is missing. The sample has fewer than 85,000 clones; 88% are singletons. Sequencing used peripheral blood, obtained 28 days after the second dose of the MenACWY control vaccine. These TCRs come from an adult who received the MenACWY meningococcal vaccine as a control.

The J gene is TRBJ2-7, the V gene TRBV9; 7 nucleotides align to TRBD1. This CDR3 contains 15 residues. Germline CDR1 reads SGDLS; CDR2 reads YYNGEE. J lost 2 bases, V lost 0 bases, and 5 bases had no gene match. CDR3 coding DNA: TGTGCCAGCAGCGTAGATTGGGGGACAGCCTACGAGCAGTACTTC. It is translated as CASSVDWGTAYEQYF.

The rearrangement links TRBV5-1 to TRBJ1-5; TRBD1 might be the D (6 bases). The CDR3 has 15 amino acids. Germline assignment: CDR1 SGHRS and CDR2 YFSETQ. V shed 5 bases and J shed 3 bases, with 15 bases lying between them. The CDR3 DNA follows: TGCGCCAGCAGTACAGGTGGACAGCCCAATCAGCCCCAGCATTTT. As protein: CASSTGGQPNQPQHF.

V usage is TRBV7-6 and J usage is TRBJ2-5; 8 bases fit TRBD2. Losses at the gene ends were 8 bases for V and 2 bases for J; bases not matched to a gene: 4. Germline assignment: CDR1 SGHVS and CDR2 FNYEAQ. CDR3 length: 13 amino acids. CDR3 sequence reads: CASAGGWQETQYF. The CDR3 bases are TGTGCCAGCGCGGGGGGTTGGCAAGAGACCCAGTACTTC.

The chain joins TRBV9 to TRBJ2-5; 9 positions agree with TRBD2. The CDR3 is made up of 16 amino acids. CDR1 is SGDLS and CDR2 is YYNGEE in the germline V gene. V gave up 4 bases and J gave up 4 bases; unmatched junction bases: 11. CDR3: CASSYRAGGDGETQYF. The CDR3 DNA sequence: TGTGCCAGCAGCTATCGCGCGGGAGGGGATGGAGAGACCCAGTACTTC.

The chain uses TRBV6-5 and TRBJ1-4; 9 bases align to TRBD1. This CDR3 spans 14 amino acids. V trimming: 6 bases; J trimming: 4 bases; junction bases outside the gene matches: 3. The germline V gene encodes CDR1 MNHEY and CDR2 SVGAGI. The CDR3 reads CASSRTGDNEKLFF. In DNA, the CDR3 is TGTGCCAGCAGCCGGACAGGGGATAATGAAAAACTGTTTTTT.

The genes are TRBV27 and TRBJ1-5; 7 nucleotides agree with TRBD1. Germline trimming cut 5 bases from V and 2 bases from J; bases unmatched to any gene: 12. CDR3 length: 17 amino acids. Per germline, CDR1 MNHEY and CDR2 SMNVEV (reference sequence). The CDR3 is CASSVDSGTVRNQPQHF. DNA of the CDR3: TGTGCCAGCAGTGTCGACTCCGGGACAGTACGCAATCAGCCCCAGCATTTT.

This clone appeared a few times. The J gene is TRBJ2-5, the V gene TRBV30; weak D call: TRBD2 (6 bases). V gave up 0 bases and J gave up 7 bases, with 12 bases separating them. The CDR3 runs to 13 residues. Per the germline V gene, CDR1 is GTSNPN and CDR2 is SVGIG (reference sequence). The CDR3 here is CAWSVLEGGTQYF. The CDR3 coding sequence is TGTGCCTGGAGTGTGCTGGAGGGCGGGACCCAGTACTTC.

This chain uses TRBV3-1 (or the pseudogene TRBV3-2) with TRBJ1-2; D not certain. The CDR3 has 14 residues. V lost 4 bases to trimming and J lost 5 bases, with 14 bases between them. Germline V lookup: CDR1 LGHDT, CDR2 YNNKEL (reference sequence). Here the CDR3 DNA reads TGTGCCAGCAGCCCCAAAGCTTCCCGGTATGGCTACACCTTC. This sequence encodes CASSPKASRYGYTF.

The DNA for the CDR3 is TGTGCCAGCAGGGATACAGGGGGCACGAACTATGGCTACACCTTC. The encoded protein is CASRDTGGTNYGYTF. This chain links TRBV6-5 with TRBJ1-2; 9 nucleotides line up with TRBD1. CDR3 length: 15 amino acids. V shed 6 bases and J 2 bases; nucleotides not matched to a gene: 7. Germline V gene lookup returns CDR1 MNHEY and CDR2 SVGAGI.

This chain joins TRBV20-1 and TRBJ2-1, with 7 bases lining up with TRBD2. From germline, CDR1 is DFQATT and CDR2 SNEGSKA (reference sequence). The J segment lost 0 bases and the V segment lost 3 bases, leaving 8 bases of the junction unmatched. This CDR3 has 16 residues. This CDR3 is CSASYSGWSSYNEQFF. The CDR3 DNA reads as TGCAGTGCTAGTTATAGCGGGTGGAGCTCCTACAATGAGCAGTTCTTC.

The rearrangement links TRBV5-4 to TRBJ2-2; D gene ambiguous. V lost 3 bases, J lost 4 bases, and 13 bases lay in between. Germline V CDR1 and CDR2: SGHNT, YYREEE (reference sequence). This CDR3 region has 15 residues. Here the CDR3 DNA reads TGTGCCAGCAGCTGGGGTGGCAGAACCACCGGGGAGCTGTTTTTT. Translated: CASSWGGRTTGELFF.

The chain employs TRBV7-8 and TRBJ2-7; 7 bases align to TRBD1. Germline V gives CDR1 SGHVS, CDR2 FQNEAQ. Trimming removed 3 bases from V and 2 bases from J; junction bases left unmatched: 7. The CDR3 is 15 residues long. CDR3 sequence reads: CASSLMTGKAYEQYF. CDR3 in DNA: TGTGCCAGCAGCTTGATGACAGGGAAGGCCTACGAGCAGTACTTC.

The chain employs TRBV28 and TRBJ1-2, with D unclear. The CDR3 extends over 16 amino acids. V was trimmed by 3 bases and J by 0 bases, leaving 14 bases between them. Germline V gene sequence: CDR1 MDHEN, CDR2 SYDVKM. The CDR3 spells CASSFAGLHSNYGYTF. In DNA form, the CDR3 reads TGTGCCAGCAGTTTCGCTGGTCTCCACTCTAACTATGGCTACACCTTC.

This clone was picked up one time. The chain links TRBV3-1 (or the pseudogene TRBV3-2) to TRBJ2-1; maybe TRBD1 (6 bases). Germline V lookup: CDR1 LGHDT, CDR2 YNNKEL (reference sequence). The length of the CDR3 is 16 residues. Between the trimmed V and J ends, which lost 1 base and 2 bases, there was a span of 12 bases. This CDR3 is CASSQAPGVTYNEQFF. The DNA of the CDR3 is TGTGCCAGCAGCCAAGCCCCAGGGGTTACCTACAATGAGCAGTTCTTC.

The J gene is TRBJ1-5, the V gene TRBV5-1; D is uncertain. The CDR3 has 14 residues. V was clipped by 4 bases and J by 2 bases, with 10 bases between them. The germline V gene encodes CDR1 SGHRS and CDR2 YFSETQ. CDR3 region: CASSLASGNQPQHF. The DNA for the CDR3 is TGCGCCAGCAGCCTGGCCTCGGGCAATCAGCCCCAGCATTTT.

V and J are TRBV29-1 and TRBJ2-5; D unresolved. The CDR3 totals 12 residues. Germline values: CDR1 SQVTM, CDR2 ANQGSEA. The germline V and J ends were trimmed by 4 bases and 1 base, with 7 bases remaining between them. The CDR3 region is CSVGITQETQYF. Written as DNA, the CDR3 is TGCAGCGTTGGAATCACCCAAGAGACCCAGTACTTC.

The chain is built from TRBV28 and TRBJ2-7; unclear D gene. Germline CDR1 MDHEN, CDR2 SYDVKM. With 6 bases removed from V and 1 base from J, the gap between germline ends came to 10 bases. The CDR3 is made up of 13 amino acids. Here the CDR3 reads CASRTRGSYEQYF. The CDR3 DNA sequence: TGTGCCAGCAGGACTCGCGGTTCCTACGAGCAGTACTTC.

The V call is TRBV28, the J call TRBJ2-7; D may be TRBD2 (5 bases). Germline loops: CDR1 MDHEN, CDR2 SYDVKM. The CDR3 runs 16 residues. Trimming shortened V by 3 bases and J by 0 bases, and 15 bases separated the two germline ends. This chain's CDR3 is CASSFASSGSSYEQYF. CDR3 DNA: TGTGCCAGCAGTTTTGCTTCGTCGGGGAGCTCCTACGAGCAGTACTTC.